One sample yielded the 17 T cell receptor beta chains listed below, sequenced in a study of cytomegalovirus exposure and HLA in healthy donors. Both 60 Vbeta primers and 13 Jbeta primers went into the PCR. Sequencing was performed with immunoSEQ multiplex PCR; in TCRdb, only in-frame clones are kept and a portion is missing. The sample lists some 110,000 clones, 75% occurring once. Material: PBMCs. The receptors originated from a male donor in good health and CMV-seropositive.

V is TRBV7-9 and J is TRBJ2-7, with 7 bases that match TRBD1. CDR3 length equals 14 residues. Germline values: CDR1 SEHNR, CDR2 FQNEAQ (reference sequence). V lost 6 bases and J lost 4; bases outside the gene matches: 9. The CDR3 reads CASSERQGVYEQYF. CDR3 DNA sequence: TGTGCCAGCAGTGAGAGGCAGGGGGTTTACGAGCAGTACTTC. Using reference TRBV7-9 and TRBJ2-7 for the parts outside the CDR3, the full variable domain is DTGVSQNPRHKITKRGQNVTFRCDPISEHNRLYWYRQTLGQGPEFLTYFQNEAQLEKSRLLSDRFSAERPKGSFSTLEIQRTEQGDSAMYLCASSERQGVYEQYFGPGTRLTVT.

The chain links TRBV7-8 to TRBJ1-5, with D possibly being TRBD1 (5 bases). CDR3 length: 16 amino acids. Trimming left V 5 bases short and J 6 bases short, with 20 bases between. Germline CDR1 is SGHVS and CDR2 is FQNEAQ. CDR3 in amino acids: CASSPLTGGAGQPQHF. The CDR3 coding sequence is TGTGCCAGCAGCCCCCTTACCGGAGGGGCCGGTCAGCCCCAGCATTTT.

This chain uses TRBV5-4 with TRBJ1-1; D possibly corresponds to TRBD1 (5 bases). Trimming took off 4 bases at V and 5 bases at J, with 15 bases between the two ends. The CDR3 has 14 residues. The germline V gene encodes CDR1 SGHNT and CDR2 YYREEE (reference sequence). In nucleotides, the CDR3 is TGTGCCAGCAGCCCACCGAATACAGGAACTGAAGCTTTCTTT. It encodes CASSPPNTGTEAFF.

This rearrangement joins TRBV5-6 to TRBJ1-2, with 12 bases fitting TRBD1. Germline-derived CDR1 and CDR2 are SGHDT and YYEEEE. This CDR3 has 16 amino acids. After removal of 4 bases from V and 6 bases from J, the junction contained 10 bases not matched to a gene. This CDR3 reads CASSVWGGQGAHGYTF. The CDR3 nucleotides read TGTGCCAGCAGCGTATGGGGGGGACAGGGGGCTCATGGCTACACCTTC.

The CDR3 bases are TGTGCCACCAGCCTAGATTATAGCAATCAGCCCCAGCATTTT. Its protein product is CATSLDYSNQPQHF. The chain joins TRBV15 to TRBJ1-5; D remains ambiguous. From germline, CDR1 is LNHNV and CDR2 YYDKDF (reference sequence). This CDR3 contains 14 residues. V lost 5 bases, J lost 0 bases, and 8 bases lay in between.

V usage is TRBV27 and J usage is TRBJ2-3; D perhaps matches TRBD2 (7 bases). The V end lost 0 bases, the J end lost 11 bases, and 12 bases lay between the germline ends. Germline V gives CDR1 MNHEY, CDR2 SMNVEV (reference sequence). This CDR3 contains 13 residues. DNA for the CDR3: TGTGCCAGCAGTTTATCGTGGGGAGGGGGGCAGTATTTT. This encodes CASSLSWGGGQYF.

The rearrangement joins TRBV29-1 to TRBJ1-1; tentative D call: TRBD1 (5 bases). The CDR3 has 10 amino acids. Germline values: CDR1 SQVTM, CDR2 ANQGSEA. V was cut by 4 bases and J by 10 bases, with 10 bases left in between. The CDR3 region is CSVVSGGAFF. Here the CDR3 DNA reads TGCAGCGTTGTTTCGGGGGGAGCTTTCTTT.

This chain links TRBV11-3 with TRBJ1-5; possible D gene TRBD1, 5 bases. The CDR3 totals 15 residues. Trimming left V 8 bases short and J 2 bases short, with 16 bases between. From germline, CDR1 is SGHNT and CDR2 YENEEA. The DNA for the CDR3 is TGTGCCAGCGGGACTCCTGCATCGGGCAATCAGCCCCAGCATTTT. Translated, it gives CASGTPASGNQPQHF.

This clone was seen a handful of times. The genes are TRBV6-5 and TRBJ1-2, with D tentatively TRBD1 (5 bases). V was clipped by 7 bases and J by 4 bases, with 16 bases between them. Germline V lookup: CDR1 MNHEY, CDR2 SVGAGI. This CDR3 has 14 amino acids. The CDR3 DNA reads as TGTGCCAGCACCGGCACGGGCAGGGCCTATGGCTACACCTTC. Translation: CASTGTGRAYGYTF.

This chain uses TRBV28 with TRBJ1-5; the match to TRBD1 covers 8 bases. Germline CDR1 MDHEN, CDR2 SYDVKM. The CDR3 covers 14 residues. Losses at the gene ends were 4 bases for V and 4 bases for J; bases not matched to a gene: 3. The CDR3 spells CASSYDRGNQPQHF. CDR3 in DNA: TGTGCCAGCAGTTATGACAGGGGAAATCAGCCCCAGCATTTT.

The J gene is TRBJ2-1, the V gene TRBV11-3; TRBD1 matches 10 bases. V lost 4 bases to trimming and J lost 8 bases; unmatched junction nucleotides: 8. Germline V lookup: CDR1 SGHNT, CDR2 YENEEA. This CDR3 is 15 amino acids long. The CDR3 sequence is CASSSRDRGSDEQFF. The CDR3 DNA reads as TGTGCCAGCAGCTCCCGGGACAGGGGTAGCGATGAGCAGTTCTTC.

The chain is built from TRBV4-3 and TRBJ2-5; D is perhaps TRBD2 (5 bases). Germline CDR1 LGHNA, CDR2 YSLEER. This CDR3 is built from 13 residues. Trimming removed 4 bases from V and 11 bases from J, with 17 bases in between. The CDR3 is CASSPTADYAQYF. DNA for the CDR3: TGCGCCAGCAGCCCTACTGCCGACTACGCGCAGTACTTC.

DNA for the CDR3: TGTGCCATCCGCCGCGAGGGCCAAGAGACCCAGTACTTC. This sequence encodes CAIRREGQETQYF. This chain connects TRBV7-6 to TRBJ2-5, with D possibly TRBD2 on 5 matching bases. Trimming shortened V by 10 bases and J by 1 base, and 13 bases separated the two germline ends. CDR1 and CDR2 from the germline V gene are SGHVS and FNYEAQ. CDR3 size: 13 residues.

The chain joins TRBV29-1 to TRBJ2-1; a weak D match, TRBD2 (5 bases). The CDR3 extends over 15 amino acids. V was shortened by 0 bases and J by 2 bases, with 11 bases between the two germline ends. Germline V gives CDR1 SQVTM, CDR2 ANQGSEA. The CDR3 protein is CSVEDVERPYNEQFF. The CDR3 coding sequence is TGCAGCGTTGAAGATGTGGAGCGGCCCTACAATGAGCAGTTCTTC.

This chain uses TRBV6-5 with TRBJ1-1, with D unresolved. The V end was cut by 6 bases, the J end by 1 base, with 15 bases between. Germline V CDR1 and CDR2: MNHEY, SVGAGI. This CDR3 region has 15 residues. CDR3 nucleotides: TGTGCCAGCAGCCCAGAGGGTCTTACGAACACTGAAGCTTTCTTT. It encodes CASSPEGLTNTEAFF.

This clone is a singleton in its sample. In nucleotides, the CDR3 is TGTGCCAGCAGTGAAGGTTGGGGGCTGGGGTCCCAAGAGACCCAGTACTTC. As protein: CASSEGWGLGSQETQYF. The genes are TRBV6-1 and TRBJ2-5; D is perhaps TRBD1 (6 bases). Germline values: CDR1 MNHNS, CDR2 SASEGT. The V end was cut by 1 base, the J end by 1 base, with 16 bases between. This CDR3 region has 17 residues.

The rearrangement joins TRBV5-4 to TRBJ2-2; 7 nucleotides match TRBD1. Germline V gives CDR1 SGHNT, CDR2 YYREEE (reference sequence). The trim removed 0 bases at V and 7 bases at J, leaving 6 bases unmatched. The CDR3 has 15 residues. CDR3 in DNA: TGTGCCAGCAGCTTGGTCGGGACAGTTGGCGGGGAGCTGTTTTTT. This sequence encodes CASSLVGTVGGELFF.